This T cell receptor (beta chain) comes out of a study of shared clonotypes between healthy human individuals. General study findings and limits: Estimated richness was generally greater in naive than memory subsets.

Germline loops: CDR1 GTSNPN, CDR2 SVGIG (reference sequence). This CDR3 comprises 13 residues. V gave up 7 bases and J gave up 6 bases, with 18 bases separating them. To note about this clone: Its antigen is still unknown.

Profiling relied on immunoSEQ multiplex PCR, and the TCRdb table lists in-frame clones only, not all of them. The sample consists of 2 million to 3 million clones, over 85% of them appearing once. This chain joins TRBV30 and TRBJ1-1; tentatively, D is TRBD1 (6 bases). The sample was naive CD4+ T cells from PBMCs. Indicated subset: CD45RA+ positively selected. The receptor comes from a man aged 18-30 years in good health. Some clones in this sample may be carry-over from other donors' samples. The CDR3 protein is CASEQGGAPEAFF. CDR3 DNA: TGTGCCTCAGAACAGGGAGGGGCCCCTGAAGCTTTCTTT.